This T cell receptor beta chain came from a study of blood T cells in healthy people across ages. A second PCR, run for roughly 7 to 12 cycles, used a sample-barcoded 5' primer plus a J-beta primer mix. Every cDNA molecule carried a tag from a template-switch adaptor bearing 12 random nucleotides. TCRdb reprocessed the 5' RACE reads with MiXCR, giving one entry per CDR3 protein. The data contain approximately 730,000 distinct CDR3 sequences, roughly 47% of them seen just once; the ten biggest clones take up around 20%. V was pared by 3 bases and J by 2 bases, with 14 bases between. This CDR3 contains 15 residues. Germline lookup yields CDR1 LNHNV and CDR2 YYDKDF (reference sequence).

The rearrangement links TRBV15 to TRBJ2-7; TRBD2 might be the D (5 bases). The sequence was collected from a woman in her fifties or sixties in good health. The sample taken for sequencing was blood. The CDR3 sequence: CATSRGAETPYEQYF. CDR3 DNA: TGTGCCACCAGCAGGGGAGCGGAAACCCCCTACGAGCAGTACTTC.